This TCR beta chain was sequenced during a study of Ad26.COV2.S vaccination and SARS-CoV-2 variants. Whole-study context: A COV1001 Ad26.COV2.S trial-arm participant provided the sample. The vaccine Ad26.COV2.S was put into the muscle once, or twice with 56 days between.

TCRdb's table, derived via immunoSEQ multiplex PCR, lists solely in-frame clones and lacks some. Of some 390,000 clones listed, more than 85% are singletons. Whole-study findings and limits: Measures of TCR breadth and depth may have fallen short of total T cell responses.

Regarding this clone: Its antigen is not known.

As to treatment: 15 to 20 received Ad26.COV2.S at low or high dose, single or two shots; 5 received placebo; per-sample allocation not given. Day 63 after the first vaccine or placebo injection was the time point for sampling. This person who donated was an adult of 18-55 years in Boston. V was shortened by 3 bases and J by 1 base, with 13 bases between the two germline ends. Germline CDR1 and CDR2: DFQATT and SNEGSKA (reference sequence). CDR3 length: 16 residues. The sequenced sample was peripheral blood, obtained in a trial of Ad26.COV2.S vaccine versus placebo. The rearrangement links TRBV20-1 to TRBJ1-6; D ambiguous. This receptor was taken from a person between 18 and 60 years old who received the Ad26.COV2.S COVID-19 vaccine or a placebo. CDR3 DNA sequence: TGCAGTGCTAGTTTCCGTCCCCAGTCCTATAATTCACCCCTCCACTTT. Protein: CSASFRPQSYNSPLHF.